This T cell receptor (beta chain) was documented in a study of shared clonotypes between healthy human individuals. Data came from immunoSEQ multiplex PCR; TCRdb stores just in-frame clones and leaves some out. The repertoire holds some 2,100,000 clones, around 95% seen once, with roughly 0.13% in the top ten. The CDR3 length is 15 residues. CDR1 SGDLS and CDR2 YYNGEE come from the germline V gene. Trimming stripped 8 bases from V and 0 bases from J, with 14 bases between. The material sequenced was naive CD4+ T cells sorted from blood. As to subset: CD45RA+ positively selected. This sequence was found in a man aged 18 to 29 in good health. J is TRBJ2-2 and V is TRBV9; the D call may be TRBD1 or TRBD2 (6 bases each). CDR3 sequence reads: CASRGTPANTGELFF. CDR3 sequence (DNA): TGTGCCAGTCGCGGGACACCAGCGAACACCGGGGAGCTGTTTTTT.